Below, 29 T cell receptor beta chains from the same sample are listed, as sequenced in a study of T cells after posttransplantation cyclophosphamide. Profiled with immunoSEQ multiplex PCR; TCRdb holds only in-frame clones, not every one. The table has some 37,000 clones, around four fifths seen once; the top ten hold roughly 8.1%. Cyclophosphamide on days +3 and +4 followed busulfan-fludarabine conditioning and a marrow graft. This specimen was CD4+ T cells sorted from blood, taken just over 1,900 days after a stem cell transplant with posttransplant cyclophosphamide. The origin of the receptors is a female patient aged 40 to 55 who received an allogeneic stem cell transplant from a related donor, was CMV-positive, and had no GVHD. Some of the T cells might come from the graft donor.

The chain carries TRBV29-1 and TRBJ1-1; TRBD1 aligns across 7 bases. Per the germline V gene, CDR1 is SQVTM and CDR2 is ANQGSEA. This CDR3 contains 13 residues. After removal of 2 bases from V and 4 bases from J, the junction contained 4 bases not matched to a gene. CDR3 loop: CSVEYRGSTEAFF. The CDR3 region has the DNA TGCAGCGTTGAATACAGGGGATCCACTGAAGCTTTCTTT.

The chain is built from TRBV21-1 and TRBJ1-2; the table's D gene call, TRBD1, was not cross checked with the DNA. TRBV21-1 is a pseudogene. The CDR3 totals 14 residues. The CDR3 DNA is TGTGCCAGCAGCAACAAGGGGGCGCCGGATGGCTACACCTTC. The encoded protein is CASSNKGAPDGYTF.

This chain links TRBV7-9 with TRBJ2-3, with a weak D call TRBD2 (7 bases). CDR3 length: 15 residues. Trimming pared 5 bases from V and 3 bases from J, leaving 15 bases between. Germline V gives CDR1 SEHNR, CDR2 FQNEAQ (reference sequence). The CDR3 region has the DNA TGTGCCAGCAGCCCCGCCGGGGGGCATACAGATACGCAGTATTTT. Amino acid sequence: CASSPAGGHTDTQYF.

This clone was counted only a few times. The chain recombines TRBV28 with TRBJ1-2; 11 bases align to TRBD1. The V gene end was trimmed by 6 bases and the J gene end by 5 bases; junction bases not matched to a gene: 11. The CDR3 totals 16 residues. Germline V gives CDR1 MDHEN, CDR2 SYDVKM. The CDR3 reads CASRGVGGTGGYGYTF. DNA for the CDR3: TGTGCCAGCAGGGGGGTGGGTGGGACAGGGGGATATGGCTACACCTTC.

This clone was counted once. The V and J genes are TRBV7-3 and TRBJ2-2; D gene unclear. V was trimmed by 5 bases and J by 6 bases, leaving 7 bases between them. The V gene's germline CDR1 is SGHTA and CDR2 FQGTGA. The CDR3 is 12 amino acids. The CDR3 nucleotides are TGTGCCAGCAGCCCTAGTTCCGGGGAGCTGTTTTTT. Residues: CASSPSSGELFF.

The chain uses TRBV11-2 and TRBJ2-7; 8 bases match TRBD1. Germline V gives CDR1 SGHAT, CDR2 FQNNGV. The junction had 8 bases not matched to a gene; V was cut back by 4 bases and J by 3 bases. This CDR3 region has 15 residues. This chain's CDR3 is CASSSIRTGLYEQYF. CDR3 sequence (DNA): TGTGCCAGCAGCTCAATTAGGACAGGGCTCTACGAGCAGTACTTC.

The V and J genes are TRBV4-3 and TRBJ2-3; TRBD2 agrees at 10 bases. The J segment lost 5 bases and the V segment lost 4 bases, leaving 12 bases of the junction unmatched. CDR3 size: 17 residues. The germline gives CDR1 LGHNA, CDR2 YSLEER. The CDR3, as DNA: TGCGCCAGCAGCCCCGACCCCAGCGGGGGGGCGAAAGATACGCAGTATTTT. Protein sequence: CASSPDPSGGAKDTQYF.

This rearrangement joins TRBV28 to TRBJ1-2, with 10 bases that match TRBD1. Trimming at V came to 1 base and at J to 6 bases, leaving 11 bases not matched to a gene. The germline CDR1 and CDR2 sequences are MDHEN and SYDVKM. There are 17 residues in the CDR3. The CDR3 DNA reads as TGTGCCAGCAGTTTATTCGTGACAGGGGGCGCGATAAATGGCTACACCTTC. As protein: CASSLFVTGGAINGYTF.

The chain recombines TRBV7-3 with TRBJ2-2; no reliable D call. V gave up 5 bases and J gave up 0 bases, with 7 bases separating them. The CDR3 is 14 residues long. Looked up from germline, CDR1 is SGHTA and CDR2 is FQGTGA. CDR3 coding DNA: TGTGCCAGCAGCCAAGGAGCGAACACCGGGGAGCTGTTTTTT. Protein product: CASSQGANTGELFF.

This clone was observed once. The chain is built from TRBV19 and TRBJ2-5; 9 bases match TRBD2. Looked up from germline, CDR1 is LNHDA and CDR2 is SQIVND (reference sequence). The CDR3 extends over 15 amino acids. V lost 8 bases, J lost 5 bases, and 12 bases stayed unmatched. The CDR3 region has the DNA TGTGCCAGTTCGCGCGGGGGGGGCAAGGGGGAGACCCAGTACTTC. Residues: CASSRGGGKGETQYF. Drawing the rest from reference TRBV19 and TRBJ2-5, the complete variable domain is DGGITQSPKYLFRKEGQNVTLSCEQNLNHDAMYWYRQDPGQGLRLIYYSQIVNDFQKGDIAEGYSVSREKKESFPLTVTSAQKNPTAFYLCASSRGGGKGETQYFGPGTRLLVL.

The chain joins TRBV19 to TRBJ2-5; 7 nucleotides agree with TRBD1. CDR3 length: 13 residues. Trimming at V came to 4 bases and at J to 4 bases, leaving 3 bases not matched to a gene. The germline V gene encodes CDR1 LNHDA and CDR2 SQIVND (reference sequence). The CDR3 sequence is CASSTTGAETQYF. Written as DNA, the CDR3 is TGTGCCAGTAGTACTACAGGGGCAGAGACCCAGTACTTC. Full variable domain (missing parts from reference TRBV19 and TRBJ2-5): DGGITQSPKYLFRKEGQNVTLSCEQNLNHDAMYWYRQDPGQGLRLIYYSQIVNDFQKGDIAEGYSVSREKKESFPLTVTSAQKNPTAFYLCASSTTGAETQYFGPGTRLLVL.

This clone was seen only a few times. The rearrangement uses TRBV6-5 and TRBJ1-6; no clear D gene. Trimming cost V 8 bases and J 11 bases, with 4 bases left between them. Looked up from germline, CDR1 is MNHEY and CDR2 is SVGAGI. The CDR3 consists of 9 residues. This CDR3 is CASGTPLHF. The CDR3 nucleotides are TGTGCCAGCGGCACACCCCTCCACTTT.

This sequence joins TRBV5-5 and TRBJ2-7; 9 positions match TRBD2. Germline CDR1 and CDR2: SGHKS and YYEKEE (reference sequence). This CDR3 has 15 amino acids. With V trimmed by 6 bases and J by 0 bases, 7 bases remained unmatched. The CDR3 region has the DNA TGTGCCAGCACCCGGAGCGGGGGGTCCTCCTACGAGCAGTACTTC. Its translation is CASTRSGGSSYEQYF.

This clone came up a few times. V usage is TRBV6-5 and J usage is TRBJ2-7, with 7 bases matching TRBD1. Unmatched junction bases numbered 6, after V lost 2 bases and J lost 5 bases. This CDR3 has 14 amino acids. Germline V gives CDR1 MNHEY, CDR2 SVGAGI. CDR3 sequence: CASSYGQDPNEQYF. DNA of the CDR3: TGTGCCAGCAGTTACGGACAGGACCCTAACGAGCAGTACTTC.

V gene TRBV7-2 combines with J gene TRBJ2-2; D is perhaps TRBD2 (5 bases). The germline CDR1 and CDR2 sequences are SGHTA and FQGNSA. The CDR3 spans 14 residues. V was clipped by 5 bases and J by 10 bases, with 17 bases between them. In nucleotides, the CDR3 is TGTGCCAGCAGCCGGGTGACTACCTCCTCGGAGCTGTTTTTT. It specifies CASSRVTTSSELFF.

The chain combines TRBV19 with TRBJ2-2; 8 nucleotides line up with TRBD2. CDR3 length: 16 amino acids. In germline, CDR1 is LNHDA, CDR2 SQIVND (reference sequence). The trim removed 5 bases at V and 9 bases at J, leaving 14 bases unmatched. CDR3 DNA sequence: TGTGCCAGTAGTCCACCCGGGGGGGCCGTCGTGAGGGAGCTGTTTTTT. It specifies CASSPPGGAVVRELFF.

The chain carries TRBV5-4 and TRBJ1-6; D gene uncertain. Per germline, CDR1 SGHNT and CDR2 YYREEE (reference sequence). CDR3 length: 13 amino acids. With 1 base removed from V and 9 bases from J, the gap between germline ends came to 8 bases. CDR3 loop: CASSLTVGSPLHF. The DNA of the CDR3 is TGTGCCAGCAGCTTGACAGTAGGTTCACCCCTCCACTTT.

This clone showed up just once. The chain carries TRBV19 and TRBJ2-3, with D tentatively TRBD1 (5 bases). The V end was cut by 3 bases, the J end by 6 bases, with 13 bases between. CDR3 size: 14 residues. Germline V CDR1 and CDR2: LNHDA, SQIVND (reference sequence). DNA for the CDR3: TGTGCCAGTAGTATTTGGCAGGGTGGCGATACGCAGTATTTT. It specifies CASSIWQGGDTQYF.

This clone was detected a few times. The chain links TRBV5-5 to TRBJ1-2, with 9 nucleotides matching TRBD1. Germline V gives CDR1 SGHKS, CDR2 YYEKEE (reference sequence). The CDR3 totals 15 residues. Trimming removed 3 bases from V and 2 bases from J; junction bases left unmatched: 5. CDR3 nucleotides: TGTGCCAGCAGCTCCGGACAGGGGAGGAACTATGGCTACACCTTC. Amino acids: CASSSGQGRNYGYTF.

The rearrangement links TRBV6-5 to TRBJ1-6; a weak D match, TRBD1 (6 bases). V was clipped by 6 bases and J by 7 bases, with 10 bases between them. CDR1 and CDR2 (germline): MNHEY, SVGAGI. The CDR3 runs to 13 residues. CDR3 nucleotides: TGTGCCAGCAGACAGGGTAGGAATTCACCCCTCCACTTT. Its protein is CASRQGRNSPLHF.

The chain recombines TRBV6-1 with TRBJ2-2; 7 bases are shared with TRBD2. The V gene's germline CDR1 is MNHNS and CDR2 SASEGT. The V segment lost 7 bases and the J segment 8 bases; nucleotides outside the gene matches: 10. The length of the CDR3 is 14 residues. In DNA, the CDR3 is TGTGCCAGCACCCTTACTACTAGCGCTGGGGAGCTGTTTTTT. Translated: CASTLTTSAGELFF.

The rearrangement links TRBV28 to TRBJ2-7; 9 nucleotides agree with TRBD1. J lost 1 base, V lost 6 bases, and 7 bases had no gene match. The CDR3 loop spans 15 amino acids. CDR1 is MDHEN and CDR2 is SYDVKM in the germline V gene. CDR3: CASRTGTGFSYEQYF. Here the CDR3 DNA reads TGTGCCAGCAGAACCGGGACAGGGTTTTCCTACGAGCAGTACTTC.

The table lists this clone with a count of one. The CDR3 is CASSLDGQGVAPQHF. As DNA, the CDR3 is TGTGCCAGCAGCTTAGATGGGCAGGGGGTCGCACCCCAGCATTTT. The V call is TRBV11-2, the J call TRBJ1-5, with TRBD1 identical over 7 bases. Per germline, CDR1 SGHAT and CDR2 FQNNGV. The CDR3 extends over 15 amino acids. Losses at the gene ends were 0 bases for V and 10 bases for J; bases not matched to a gene: 9.

This clone was counted once. CDR3 amino acids: CASSPTGKSYGYTF. The DNA of the CDR3 is TGTGCCAGCAGTCCGACAGGAAAATCCTATGGCTACACCTTC. This rearrangement joins TRBV6-5 to TRBJ1-2, with D possibly matching TRBD1 (6 bases). The CDR3 is 14 residues long. Germline assignment: CDR1 MNHEY and CDR2 SVGAGI. The V and J ends lost 5 bases and 4 bases respectively, with 14 bases between them.

V is TRBV6-1 and J is TRBJ2-7; maybe TRBD1 (6 bases). V was trimmed by 5 bases and J by 2 bases, leaving 10 bases between them. The CDR3 loop spans 13 amino acids. In germline, CDR1 is MNHNS, CDR2 SASEGT. The CDR3 sequence is CASSWTETYEQYF. CDR3 nucleotides: TGTGCCAGCAGTTGGACAGAAACCTACGAGCAGTACTTC.

This clone was found once. The chain employs TRBV4-2 and TRBJ1-4; 7 nucleotides agree with TRBD1. This CDR3 region has 17 residues. Germline trimming cut 1 base from V and 5 bases from J; bases unmatched to any gene: 10. Germline lookup yields CDR1 LGHNA and CDR2 YNFKEQ. CDR3 region: CASSQAATRDRNEKLFF. CDR3 nucleotide sequence: TGTGCCAGCAGCCAAGCTGCCACCCGGGACAGAAATGAAAAACTGTTTTTT.

This chain joins TRBV29-1 and TRBJ1-2; no firm D call. V lost 6 bases and J lost 7, with 18 bases in between. In germline, CDR1 is SQVTM, CDR2 ANQGSEA. This CDR3 spans 13 amino acids. The CDR3 DNA is TGCAGCGTGGAAACGACCCGGAGAGGTGGCTACACCTTC. This translates into CSVETTRRGGYTF.

This clone has a single count. The chain recombines TRBV6-5 with TRBJ2-5; 7 bases line up with TRBD1. The CDR3 contains 14 residues. The germline V gene has CDR1 MNHEY and CDR2 SVGAGI. With V trimmed by 2 bases and J by 5 bases, 5 bases remained unmatched. Here the CDR3 DNA reads TGTGCCAGCAGTTACATCGACAGGGTTGAGACCCAGTACTTC. Protein sequence: CASSYIDRVETQYF.

The chain links TRBV5-5 to TRBJ2-1; TRBD2 is a possible D gene (7 bases). The CDR3 loop spans 13 amino acids. Trimming took off 0 bases at V and 8 bases at J, with 9 bases between the two ends. CDR1 is SGHKS, CDR2 YYEKEE, per germline (reference sequence). The CDR3 sequence: CASSLGGGDEQFF. Written as DNA, the CDR3 is TGTGCCAGCAGCTTGGGCGGGGGCGATGAGCAGTTCTTC.